This TCR beta chain was captured by sequencing in a study of blood T cells in healthy people across ages. Findings of the study overall: Expanded clonotype changes were possibly confounded by unknown donor CMV status.

This CDR3 has 13 residues. Trimming removed 3 bases from V and 5 bases from J, with 13 bases in between. From germline, CDR1 is DFQATT and CDR2 SNEGSKA (reference sequence). Concerning this clonotype: Antigen specificity is unknown.

Alongside a J-beta primer mix, a sample-barcoded 5' primer served in a second PCR lasting about 7 to 12 cycles. Researchers report that each sample yielded at least 2.5 million CDR3-containing paired-end reads. TCRdb independently ran MiXCR on the 5' RACE reads; one entry per CDR3 protein. The sample has approximately 1,700,000 distinct CDR3 sequences, approximately 40% seen once; the top ten hold under 30%. Those donating, healthy Caucasian individuals from Russia, were aged about 6 to 100. This TCR was sampled from a human donor in good health. J is TRBJ2-5 and V is TRBV20-1, with a weak D call TRBD2 (6 bases). Sequencing was done on a sample of blood. The CDR3 nucleotides are TGCAGTGCTAGTTATTTAGCGGTCGAGACCCAGTACTTC. It yields the protein CSASYLAVETQYF.